One sample yielded the 2 T cell receptor beta chains listed below, sequenced in a study of cytomegalovirus exposure and HLA in healthy donors. Use of 60 Vbeta and 13 Jbeta primers characterized the PCR. Measured with immunoSEQ multiplex PCR; TCRdb has only the in-frame clones, and not every one. Among around 100,000 clones, 70% to 80% were seen once, and the ten largest hold around a tenth. Sequencing was carried out using PBMCs. All receptors derive from a male donor in good health and CMV-seropositive.

V is TRBV25-1 and J is TRBJ1-1; 10 nucleotides align to TRBD1. Germline CDR1 is MGHDK and CDR2 is SYGVNS. Germline trimming cut 3 bases from V and 5 bases from J; bases unmatched to any gene: 3. This CDR3 has 14 amino acids. As DNA, the CDR3 is TGTGCCAGCAGTGATGGACAGGGGGGTACTGAAGCTTTCTTT. Translating it yields CASSDGQGGTEAFF.

This rearrangement joins TRBV7-2 to TRBJ1-1; D unresolved. The germline CDR1 and CDR2 sequences are SGHTA and FQGNSA. Deletions cut 3 bases from V and 4 bases from J, with 3 bases between. The CDR3 has 11 amino acids. The CDR3 spells CASSFGTEAFF. The CDR3 coding sequence is TGTGCCAGCAGCTTCGGCACTGAAGCTTTCTTT.